This T cell receptor beta chain was identified in a study of shared clonotypes between healthy human individuals. The study ran the assay at deep level. TCRdb's table, derived via immunoSEQ multiplex PCR, lists solely in-frame clones and lacks some. Here the sample spans some 2,000,000 clones, approximately 95% being singletons. The CDR3 spans 13 residues. Germline CDR1 reads KGHSH; CDR2 reads LQKENI. V shed 8 bases, J shed 5 bases, and the junction held 7 bases outside the gene matches. General study findings and limits: Memory subsets had estimated richness that was generally smaller than that of naive subsets. Naive CD4 clonotypes were shared across several donors at roughly 5.3%.

Remarks on this clone: What it recognizes is unknown.

Sequenced: naive CD4+ T cells sorted from blood. Subset: CD45RA+ positively selected. The chain carries TRBV18 and TRBJ2-5, with 8 bases fitting TRBD1. This clonotype originated in a man between 18 and 29 years old in good health. CDR3 in DNA: TGTGCCAGCGCCCGACAGGGGAAGGAGACCCAGTACTTC. Its protein is CASARQGKETQYF.